This TCR beta chain originates from a study of T cell repertoires in cytomegalovirus infection (dated by TCRdb to the late 2010s). Turning to the overall study: Peptide stimulations targeted recently identified HLA-C-restricted CMV epitopes, whose presentation resists viral immunomodulation, together with well-studied HLA-B-restricted epitopes. Because public TCR beta signatures pointed to carriage of CMV infection together with the matching HLA type, the HLA type of each donor mattered for the analysis.

What the treatment or condition label conveys for this sample: in vitro stimulation with specific CMV peptide epitopes to enrich CMV-specific T cells. The CDR3 runs 13 amino acids, cysteine and phenylalanine included. CDR3 DNA only is kept here, 39 bases in frame from base 1. V and J lose 3 bases and 5 bases, and a span of 10 bases separates them. CDR1 MDHEN and CDR2 SYDVKM are derived from the germline V gene. Sequencing was carried out with an Illumina HiSeq 1500. TCRdb reworked the public reads: Q25 trimming with fastp, MiXCR clone assembly, productive beta chains retained. A single entry per CDR3 protein holds the most common genes and DNA from its merged rows. A total of roughly 990,000 distinct CDR3 sequences appear in this sample, roughly 30% of them only once. The top ten clonotypes cover roughly an eighth of the sample. Results the study describes overall, beyond this receptor: The ex vivo response was dominated by HLA-C-restricted CMV-specific TCR beta clonotypes, which also provided the single most frequent clonotype in two of eight donors. Carriers of CMV infection plus the relevant HLA type were discriminated by the cumulative frequency of public TCR beta family members in the study cohort and in an independent 352-donor cohort.

With regard to this clonotype: The antigen this receptor binds is unknown. Per-base qualities were not stored, and no clone one base away is much larger.

This specimen consisted of cultured CD8+ T cells from PBMCs, obtained from culture after CMV antigen stimulation. The sequence was obtained from a human donor in good health (CMV status not recorded). Some clones in this sample may be carry-over from other donors' samples. The sequence is built from TRBV28 and TRBJ2-5; a tentative D match to TRBD2 spans 5 bases. The CDR3 region: CASSLGDTETQYF. The nucleotide sequence is given as TGTGCCAGCAGTTTGGGAGACACGGAGACCCAGTACTTC.